Each of the 4 T cell receptor beta chains below was sequenced from the same sample in a study of identical twins. TCRdb independently ran MiXCR on the 5' RACE reads; one entry per CDR3 protein. The sample includes roughly 1,500,000 distinct CDR3 sequences, around 33% of them seen just once. The sequenced material came from cord blood. These receptors were obtained from a newborn girl in good health.

The gene calls are TRBV20-1 and TRBJ1-4, with D uncertain. The CDR3 length is 15 residues. The ends were cut back, 0 bases at V and 8 bases at J, with 16 bases in the middle. The V gene's germline CDR1 is DFQATT and CDR2 SNEGSKA (reference sequence). CDR3: CSARDLARGGEKLFF. CDR3 bases: TGCAGTGCTAGAGATCTGGCCCGAGGCGGGGAAAAACTGTTTTTT.

The chain carries TRBV27 and TRBJ2-1; the match to TRBD2 covers 10 bases. Germline values: CDR1 MNHEY, CDR2 SMNVEV (reference sequence). The CDR3 runs to 20 residues. The V segment lost 0 bases and the J segment 6 bases; nucleotides outside the gene matches: 17. The CDR3 DNA reads as TGTGCCAGCAGTTTATCCCCGTCGCTAGCGGGAGTGGGGCCCCTCAATGAGCAGTTCTTC. It specifies CASSLSPSLAGVGPLNEQFF.

This clonotype was observed a few times. The chain recombines TRBV6-2 or TRBV6-3 with TRBJ2-3; 9 bases match TRBD1. V dropped 2 bases and J dropped 6; count of bases not matched to a gene: 9. The CDR3 runs to 16 residues. Germline-derived CDR1 and CDR2 are MNHEY and SVGEGT. The CDR3 region has the DNA TGTGCCAGCAGTTACGGCTCGGGACAGGGCATCGATACGCAGTATTTT. Amino acids: CASSYGSGQGIDTQYF.

This clonotype was observed a handful of times. The chain has TRBV6-2 or TRBV6-3 and TRBJ2-3, with 8 positions matching TRBD1. CDR3 length equals 17 residues. CDR1 MNHEY and CDR2 SVGEGT come from the germline V gene. J lost 2 bases, V lost 0 bases, and 7 bases had no gene match. The CDR3 loop reads CASSYSRTGGPTDTQYF. The CDR3 bases are TGTGCCAGCAGTTACTCCCGAACAGGGGGACCCACAGATACGCAGTATTTT.